The T cell receptor (beta chain) described here comes from a study of blood T cell repertoires in COVID-19 (dated by TCRdb to between 2020 and 2021). About the investigation overall: Samples covering the acute and convalescent phases of COVID-19 were provided by collaborators in the United States, Italy and Spain. The prospective study material was composed of cDNA or gDNA derived from T cells, B-cell-depleted T cells, or PBMCs. Deeply sampled blood TCRbeta repertoires from subjects exposed to, actively infected with, or recovered from COVID-19 were included in the dataset. HLA class I and class II types, where available, came from metadata supplied by the sample provider rather than from assay-based typing. The samples were drawn from the first 160 participants of the ongoing ImmuneRACE study and from some 1,300 subjects provided by 6 global collaborators. Nearly every sample came with metadata listing a de-identified subject ID, COVID-19 status, age in years and sex. A freely available public database, intended as a resource for researchers studying the immune response to SARS-CoV-2, is where the repertoires were released.

Details on this clone: The target of this receptor is not known. Within one base of it there is no much larger clone, and no base qualities were kept.

From cysteine to phenylalanine, the CDR3 is 14 amino acids long. Just CDR3 DNA is preserved here, 42 bases in frame from base 1. Trimming accounts for 4 bases at V and 8 bases at J, while the number of junction bases matched to no gene is 10. The germline V gene (reference sequence) supplies CDR1 GTSNPN and CDR2 SVGIG. The research as a whole found: The quantity of clinical and demographic metadata differed by source and by participant and was supplied without curation.

Whole blood was collected in K2EDTA tubes by collaborating institutions according to the institutions' own protocols. For TCRbeta analysis, collaborators shipped samples as frozen whole blood, isolated PBMCs, or DNA extracted from either of those sample types. The immunoSEQ Assay, a bias-controlled multiplex PCR, was used to amplify TCRbeta CDR3 regions from genomic DNA. The published analysis was carried out like this. Within the assay, amplification of reference gene primers was used to estimate how many nucleated cells each sample contained. To quantify the absolute abundance of each unique TCRbeta CDR3 rearrangement, sequence reads were collapsed and filtered. For each sample, productive Simpson clonality was calculated by taking the square root of Simpson's diversity index across productive rearrangements. The table was pulled from immuneACCESS by TCRdb, which kept in-frame rearrangements only. Such tables lose some clones; where checked, under half of the loss comes from unresolved V genes, and the rest has no known cause. The DNA was the basis for D and trimming; V, J and clone size are from that table. The sample table contains more than 400,000 clones; only one count was recorded for 80% to 90% of them. Together, the top ten hold approximately 2.9% of the sample.

The clonotype was recovered from a human donor in a cohort sampled during active COVID-19. The V and J genes are TRBV30 and TRBJ2-1, and 8 junctional nucleotides match TRBD2. Sequences were obtained from peripheral blood. The sequenced DNA is TGTGCCTGGAACCCCGGGACTAGTAACCATGAGCAGTTCTTC. Translated, this gives CAWNPGTSNHEQFF.